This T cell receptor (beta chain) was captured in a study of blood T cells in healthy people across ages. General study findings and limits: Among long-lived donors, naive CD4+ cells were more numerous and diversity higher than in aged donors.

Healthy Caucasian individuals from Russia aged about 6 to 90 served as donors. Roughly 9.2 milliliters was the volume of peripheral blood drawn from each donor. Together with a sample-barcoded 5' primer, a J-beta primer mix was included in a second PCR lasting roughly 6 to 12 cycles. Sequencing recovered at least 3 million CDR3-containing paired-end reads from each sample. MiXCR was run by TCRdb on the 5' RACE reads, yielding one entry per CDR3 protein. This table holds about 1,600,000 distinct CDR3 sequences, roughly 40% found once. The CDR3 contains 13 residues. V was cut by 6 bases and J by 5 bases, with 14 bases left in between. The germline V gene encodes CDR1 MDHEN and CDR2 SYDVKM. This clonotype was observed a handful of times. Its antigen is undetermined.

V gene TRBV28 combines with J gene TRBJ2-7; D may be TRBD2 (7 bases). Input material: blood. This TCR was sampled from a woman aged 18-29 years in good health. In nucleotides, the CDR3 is TGTGCCAGCAGACAGGGAGGGAAGCACGAGCAGTACTTC. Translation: CASRQGGKHEQYF.